A selection of T cell receptor beta chains follows, all from one sample in a study of response to subunit inactivated influenza vaccine. TCRdb called the RT-PCR reads again in MiXCR, with one record for every CDR3 protein. The sample holds about 610,000 distinct CDR3 sequences; 11% to 15% are singletons and the top ten take over 8.5%. This material consisted of PBMCs from blood, taken 11 to 12 days after vaccination. All receptors come from a man between 50 and 59 years old who received an inactivated influenza vaccine. CDR3s include the opening cysteine and the closing phenylalanine or tryptophan. A D gene is named only where the DNA matches it firmly. Expanded clones get a size class; other rows say once, few or many, or leave the size out.

v_gene	j_gene	abundance	d_gene	CDR3nt	CDR3aa
TRBV7-9	TRBJ2-5	many	NA	TGTGCCAGCAGCTCGAACGGACAGGGAGGGGAGACCCAGTACTTC	CASSSNGQGGETQYF
TRBV3-1	TRBJ1-1	NA	NA	TGTGCCAGCCGCTATGAGGGGAACACTGAAGCTTTCTTT	CASRYEGNTEAFF
TRBV7-2	TRBJ1-5	many	TRBD1	TGTGCCAGCAGCTTGCGGGACAGTCTTCGTTATAGCAATCAGCCCCAGCATTTT	CASSLRDSLRYSNQPQHF
TRBV12-3/TRBV12-4	TRBJ2-3	NA	TRBD2	TGTGCCAGCAGTTTAAGGCTAGCGGGGGCTAGCACAGATACGCAGTATTTT	CASSLRLAGASTDTQYF
TRBV29-1	TRBJ2-7	once	NA	TGCAGCGTTGAAGATCTTCACTACGAGCAGTACTTC	CSVEDLHYEQYF
TRBV18	TRBJ2-5	few	NA	TGTGCCAGCTCACCACCAACCGAGACCCAGTACTTC	CASSPPTETQYF
TRBV4-3	TRBJ2-1	NA	NA	TGCGCCAGCAGCCAAGACTGGGATGAGCAGTTCTTC	CASSQDWDEQFF
TRBV4-3	TRBJ2-1	many	TRBD2	TGCGCCAGCAGCCAACGGACTAGCGGCTACAATGAGCAGTTCTTC	CASSQRTSGYNEQFF
TRBV20-1	TRBJ2-3	NA	NA	TGCAGTGCCCCTACGGCCACAGATACGCAGTATTTT	CSAPTATDTQYF
TRBV29-1	TRBJ2-1	many	TRBD1	TGCAGCGTTGAACGGAGGGACAGGGGCAATGAGCAGTTCTTC	CSVERRDRGNEQFF
TRBV7-2	TRBJ2-1	few	NA	TGTGCCAGCAGCTTCGGTTTCTCGGCAGGTCCCAATGAGCAGTTCTTC	CASSFGFSAGPNEQFF
TRBV20-1	TRBJ2-7	few	NA	TGCAGTGCGGGTTTCACTATCTACGAGCAGTACTTC	CSAGFTIYEQYF
TRBV20-1	TRBJ1-2	many	NA	TGCAGTGCTAGAGATACACAGGGACCCCACTATGGCTACACCTTC	CSARDTQGPHYGYTF
TRBV4-2	TRBJ2-3	medium-sized	TRBD2	TGTGCCAGCAGCCAAGGGAACGGCGGGAGACTGGCAGATACGCAGTATTTT	CASSQGNGGRLADTQYF
TRBV12-3/TRBV12-4	TRBJ2-2	NA	NA	TGTGCCAGCAGTTTAGGGGACTGCGCGAACACCGGGGAGCTGTTTTTT	CASSLGDCANTGELFF
TRBV12-3/TRBV12-4	TRBJ2-1	NA	TRBD1	TGTGCCAGCAGTTTCATTTACCGGGACAGAAAAAGTAGGGAGCAGTTCTTC	CASSFIYRDRKSREQFF
TRBV6-5	TRBJ2-1	few	TRBD2	TGTGCCAGCAGTTACTCGAGGGGGAGCGGGAGCCTAAAGGAGCAGTTCTTC	CASSYSRGSGSLKEQFF
TRBV20-1	TRBJ2-3	NA	TRBD2	TGCAGTGCTAGAGATCTAGCGGGAGGGGGCACAGATACGCAGTATTTT	CSARDLAGGGTDTQYF
TRBV9	TRBJ2-1	few	NA	TGTGCCAGCAGCGTAGATGGGTTCCCCTACAATGAGCAGTTCTTC	CASSVDGFPYNEQFF
TRBV20-1	TRBJ2-1	few	TRBD2	TGCAGTGCTAGCCGGGACTATGGAAAGCAGTTCTTC	CSASRDYGKQFF
TRBV15	TRBJ2-1	few	NA	TGTGCCACCAAGAGAGAACCCACCTACAATGAGCAGTTCTTC	CATKREPTYNEQFF
TRBV7-2	TRBJ2-7	NA	TRBD2	TGTGCCAGCAGCTTAGTCGCGGGGGTGTACTACGAGCAGTACTTC	CASSLVAGVYYEQYF
TRBV6-1	TRBJ1-3	few	NA	TGTGCCAGCAGTCGCCAGGCTGGAAACACCATATATTTT	CASSRQAGNTIYF
TRBV10-3	TRBJ2-1	NA	NA	TGTGCCATCAGTGGTTCGGTAGGCTCCTACAATGAGCAGTTCTTC	CAISGSVGSYNEQFF
TRBV5-6	TRBJ2-2	NA	NA	TGTGCCAGCAGCTTTCAGGGAAGTGGGAACACCGGGGAGCTGTTTTTT	CASSFQGSGNTGELFF
TRBV15	TRBJ2-5	few	NA	TGTGCCACCAGCATTAGCAAGCGGACCCAGTACTTC	CATSISKRTQYF
TRBV18	TRBJ1-3	few	NA	TGTGCCAGCTCACCACAGGGTCACTCTGGAAACACCATATATTTT	CASSPQGHSGNTIYF
TRBV7-9	TRBJ2-2	few	TRBD2	TGTGCCAGCAGCTTAACTAGCGGGTGGACCGGGGAGCTGTTTTTT	CASSLTSGWTGELFF
TRBV27	TRBJ2-7	NA	TRBD2	TGTGCCAGCAGCCCCTCGCCCGGGCGGGGGTACTACGAGCAGTACTTC	CASSPSPGRGYYEQYF
TRBV24-1	TRBJ2-5	NA	NA	TGTGCCACCAGTGATCCACGGGACAACCAAGAGACCCAGTACTTC	CATSDPRDNQETQYF
TRBV20-1	TRBJ2-2	NA	NA	TGCAGTGCTAGGAATAGCGGCACCGGGGAGCTGTTTTTT	CSARNSGTGELFF
TRBV3-1	TRBJ1-4	NA	NA	TGTGCCAGCAGCCGAACGACAGCAGCTAATGAAAAACTGTTTTTT	CASSRTTAANEKLFF
TRBV5-1	TRBJ2-3	few	NA	TGCGCCAGCAGCTGGACGGCAGATACTAGCACAGATACGCAGTATTTT	CASSWTADTSTDTQYF
TRBV12-3/TRBV12-4	TRBJ2-7	few	TRBD1	TGTGCCAGCAGTCCTAGACAGGGGCGGGGATCCGAGCAGTACTTC	CASSPRQGRGSEQYF
TRBV28	TRBJ2-2	NA	TRBD2	TGTGCCAGCAGTTACCCCGTGGCTAGCGGGAGAGTGGTTAACACCGGGGAGCTGTTTTTT	CASSYPVASGRVVNTGELFF
TRBV3-1	TRBJ1-1	NA	NA	TGTGCCAGCAGCCCGCAGGGTTTACGTTTGGAAGCTTTCTTT	CASSPQGLRLEAFF
TRBV6-5	TRBJ2-7	NA	NA	TGTGCCAGCAGTTACCAGGCGACCTACGAGCAGTACTTC	CASSYQATYEQYF
TRBV12-3/TRBV12-4	TRBJ2-1	few	TRBD2	TGTGCCAGCAGTTTCTCGTGGGGGGGGTACAATGAGCAGTTCTTC	CASSFSWGGYNEQFF
TRBV12-3/TRBV12-4	TRBJ2-2	many	NA	TGTGCCAGCAGGCGCGGGGAAACCGGGGAGCTGTTTTTT	CASRRGETGELFF
TRBV7-9	TRBJ2-6	few	NA	TGTGCCAGCATTGTTTCTGGGGCCAACGTCCTGACTTTC	CASIVSGANVLTF
TRBV2	TRBJ2-2	few	TRBD2	TGTGCCAGCAGGGGACTAGCGGGGAACACCGGGGAGCTGTTTTTT	CASRGLAGNTGELFF
TRBV20-1	TRBJ2-5	NA	NA	TGCAGTGCTCGCTTTGGGCAGACCCAGTACTTC	CSARFGQTQYF
TRBV7-2	TRBJ1-6	NA	TRBD1	TGTGCCAGCAGCCCGGGACAGTCCACCTCATCACCCCTCCACTTT	CASSPGQSTSSPLHF
TRBV28	TRBJ2-5	NA	TRBD1	TGTGCCAGCAGGGGCCGGGACAGGCACACTCAAGAGACCCAGTACTTC	CASRGRDRHTQETQYF
TRBV5-1	TRBJ2-5	few	TRBD1	TGCGCCAGCCAGAACCGGGACAGGCAAGAGACCCAGTACTTC	CASQNRDRQETQYF
TRBV2	TRBJ1-1	NA	NA	TGTGCCAGCACCGGCACAGGGAACACTGAAGCTTTCTTT	CASTGTGNTEAFF
TRBV20-1	TRBJ1-2	few	TRBD1	TGCAGTGCTAGAGTGGACAGGGTGGCGTATGGCTACACCTTC	CSARVDRVAYGYTF